The present T cell receptor (beta chain) was sequenced within a study of Tregs in tolerant kidney transplant recipients. Study-level background: A roughly three-day belatacept mixed lymphocyte reaction, sometimes plus 5-day graft donor restimulation, preceded CD4+CD25+CD127- sorting.

This table comes from immunoSEQ multiplex PCR, and its TCRdb copy is limited to in-frame clones, with some not included. The data hold approximately 30,000 clones, with 82% observed a single time. A remark on this clone: Antigen: not known.

There are 17 residues in the CDR3. V lost 2 bases, J lost 7 bases, and 11 bases stayed unmatched. Per the germline V gene, CDR1 is SGHVS and CDR2 is FNYEAQ. General study points: Tregs expanded with activated donor B cells seemed most donor-specific. Biological reproducibility was not directly addressed in this study.

The sample taken for sequencing was Tregs from blood cultured with allogeneic cells. V and J are TRBV7-6 and TRBJ2-5, with 12 positions matching TRBD2. The source of this sequence is a human donor in good health. CDR3: CASSLRAGTSGSGTQYF. CDR3 nucleotides: TGTGCCAGCAGCTTAAGGGCTGGGACTAGCGGGTCGGGGACCCAGTACTTC.